This TCR beta chain was captured in a study of CD8 T cells in ankylosing spondylitis. Findings and limits, study-wide: Disease-linked clones proved CD8+ and comparatively uncommon in peripheral blood. Earlier work had already found some motif variants in reactive arthritis synovial fluid and blood.

TCRdb redid the calling of the 5' RACE reads with MiXCR, one entry per CDR3 protein. This table holds 27,000 or so distinct CDR3 sequences, roughly 7.3% found once. CDR3 length: 13 amino acids. Germline V gene data show CDR1 as SNHLY and CDR2 as FYNNEI. The V end was cut by 3 bases, the J end by 5 bases, with 10 bases between. This clonotype was found a few times. Its matching antigen is unknown. The receptor was isolated from a male donor with ankylosing spondylitis or in good health (not recorded which). This chain uses TRBV2 with TRBJ1-2; D remains ambiguous. The specimen was blood. Here the CDR3 DNA reads TGTGCCAGCAGTGACTTCAGGTTATATGGCTACACCTTC. It translates to CASSDFRLYGYTF.